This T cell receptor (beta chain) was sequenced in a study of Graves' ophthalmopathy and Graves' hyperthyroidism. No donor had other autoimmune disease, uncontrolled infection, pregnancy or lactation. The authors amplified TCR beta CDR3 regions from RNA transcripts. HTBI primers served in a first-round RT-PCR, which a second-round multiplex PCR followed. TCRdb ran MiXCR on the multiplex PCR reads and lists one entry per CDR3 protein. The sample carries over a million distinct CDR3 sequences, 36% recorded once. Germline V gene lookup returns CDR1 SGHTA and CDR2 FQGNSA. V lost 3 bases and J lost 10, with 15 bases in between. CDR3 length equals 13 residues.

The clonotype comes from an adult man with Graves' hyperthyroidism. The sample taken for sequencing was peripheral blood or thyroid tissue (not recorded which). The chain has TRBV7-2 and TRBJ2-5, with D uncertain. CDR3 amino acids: CASSFDMASHQYF. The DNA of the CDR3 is TGTGCCAGCAGCTTCGACATGGCTTCTCACCAGTACTTC.